The subject of this entry is one T cell receptor beta chain. The target antigen is unknown. The source of the sample is a study of T cell responses to AZD1222 COVID-19 vaccine. Findings and caveats of the study: Just a handful of AZD1222 recipients tested seropositive at baseline. Targets within unmutated variant regions were reportedly found for nearly half of spike-specific TCRs. Clonal diversity was possibly underestimated; the donors were predominantly white British and more often female. Vaccine-associated CD4 TCRs spanned spike, dominant at 160-218 and 743-854.

V gave up 5 bases and J gave up 4 bases; unmatched junction bases: 13. Germline values: CDR1 MNHNY, CDR2 SVGAGI (reference sequence). This CDR3 has 17 residues. Only in-frame clones appear in the TCRdb table, and some are missing; sequencing was by immunoSEQ multiplex PCR. The profile shows tens of thousands of clones, more than 90% of them singletons. This clonotype was sampled from an adult in good health. The genes are TRBV6-6 and TRBJ2-7; 11 bases align to TRBD1. This specimen consisted of peripheral blood, obtained on day 0 of AZD1222 vaccination. This CDR3 is CASSRLPPGQGGYEQYF. The CDR3 DNA sequence: TGTGCCAGCAGTCGACTACCCCCGGGACAGGGGGGGTACGAGCAGTACTTC.